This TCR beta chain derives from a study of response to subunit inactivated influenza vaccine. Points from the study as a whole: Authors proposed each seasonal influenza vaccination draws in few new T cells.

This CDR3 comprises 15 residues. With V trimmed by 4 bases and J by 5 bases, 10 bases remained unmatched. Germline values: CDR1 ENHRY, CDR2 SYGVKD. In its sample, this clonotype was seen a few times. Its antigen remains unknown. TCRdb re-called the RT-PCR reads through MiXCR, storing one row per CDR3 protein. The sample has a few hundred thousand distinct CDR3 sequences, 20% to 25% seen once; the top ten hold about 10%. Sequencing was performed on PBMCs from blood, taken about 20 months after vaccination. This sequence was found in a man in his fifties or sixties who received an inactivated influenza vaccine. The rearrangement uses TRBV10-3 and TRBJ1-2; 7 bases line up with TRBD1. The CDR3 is CAISGGQANTYGYTF. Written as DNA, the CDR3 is TGTGCCATCAGTGGAGGACAGGCGAACACTTATGGCTACACCTTC.